Below are 30 T cell receptor beta chains sequenced from a single sample in a study of CD8+CD57+ T cells in acquired aplastic anemia. Investigators profiled TCR beta VDJ and CDR3 from genomic DNA template. TCRdb independently ran MiXCR on the reads; one entry per CDR3 protein. In the table there are around 180,000 distinct CDR3 sequences, less than 50% of which are singletons. The sequenced patients had an expansion of CD8+CD57+ cells seen by flow cytometry. What was sequenced was sorted CD4+, CD8+, or CD8+CD57+ T cells (not recorded which) from PBMCs. The receptors originated from a human donor with aplastic anemia.

V is TRBV6-1 and J is TRBJ1-2, with D unclear. Trimming took 6 bases from V and 2 from J, leaving 10 bases between them. The CDR3 is made up of 13 amino acids. Germline V gene lookup returns CDR1 MNHNS and CDR2 SASEGT. CDR3 amino acids: CASSSGGNYGYTF. The CDR3 coding sequence is TGTGCCAGCAGCTCTGGCGGGAACTATGGCTACACCTTC.

This clonotype has only one observation. This chain joins TRBV20-1 and TRBJ2-7, with TRBD1 as a possible D gene (6 bases). V was pared by 0 bases and J by 4 bases, with 22 bases between. The CDR3 runs to 17 residues. Germline CDR1 and CDR2: DFQATT and SNEGSKA (reference sequence). The CDR3 here is CSARDLQALQGSYEQYF. In nucleotides, the CDR3 is TGCAGTGCTAGAGATCTTCAGGCCCTACAGGGTTCGTACGAGCAGTACTTC.

This clonotype has a count of ten or more. The chain couples TRBV7-2 to TRBJ1-6; 7 bases match TRBD1. V was clipped by 5 bases and J by 14 bases; unmatched bases: 15. CDR3 size: 15 residues. Germline CDR1 and CDR2: SGHTA and FQGNSA. CDR3 nucleotides: TGTGCCAGCAGCCAAAGATCTCGACAGGGAGTGTCCCTCCACTTT. Translating gives CASSQRSRQGVSLHF.

This clonotype was detected many times. The chain recombines TRBV5-1 with TRBJ1-1; D unclear. The V gene lost 3 bases and the J gene lost 4 bases, with 16 bases spanning the gap. This CDR3 has 15 residues. Germline V CDR1 and CDR2: SGHRS, YFSETQ. The CDR3: CASSYQAPGSTEAFF. CDR3 sequence (DNA): TGCGCCAGCAGCTACCAGGCGCCGGGGAGCACTGAAGCTTTCTTT.

The gene calls are TRBV19 and TRBJ2-1, with D perhaps TRBD1 (5 bases). The germline gives CDR1 LNHDA, CDR2 SQIVND (reference sequence). The CDR3 has 15 residues. The ends were cut back, 9 bases at V and 8 bases at J, with 23 bases in the middle. The CDR3 DNA is TGTGCCAGCAGTCCGTCCCGGGCAGGGTCCCATGAGCAGTTCTTC. Translated, it gives CASSPSRAGSHEQFF.

On this clonotype itself: At one boundary the junction diverges from the germline segment, which might be a read error. V usage is TRBV2 and J usage is TRBJ2-3, with TRBD2 matching over 8 bases. The CDR3 consists of 14 residues. Per the germline V gene, CDR1 is SNHLY and CDR2 is FYNNEI. CDR3 region: CAGSGAGAPDTQYF. CDR3 DNA sequence: TGTGCCGGCAGCGGAGCGGGAGCCCCAGATACGCAGTATTTT.

The rearrangement uses TRBV24-1 and TRBJ2-1; D unresolved. Germline assignment: CDR1 KGHDR and CDR2 SFDVKD. Between the trimmed V and J ends, which lost 0 bases and 7 bases, there was a span of 9 bases. The CDR3 has 14 amino acids. The CDR3 reads CATSDLTGMNEQFF. The DNA for the CDR3 is TGTGCCACCAGTGATTTGACCGGAATGAATGAGCAGTTCTTC.

The V and J genes are TRBV11-2 and TRBJ2-1; TRBD1 aligns across 10 bases. The CDR3 is made up of 16 amino acids. Germline V gene lookup returns CDR1 SGHAT and CDR2 FQNNGV. The V gene end was trimmed by 4 bases and the J gene end by 6 bases; junction bases not matched to a gene: 9. The chain's CDR3 is CASSSSGTGESNEQFF. The CDR3 DNA reads TGTGCCAGCAGCTCCTCCGGGACAGGGGAAAGCAATGAGCAGTTCTTC.

The chain links TRBV7-9 to TRBJ1-2; 8 positions match TRBD1. The CDR3 is 15 residues long. Germline V gene sequence: CDR1 SEHNR, CDR2 FQNEAQ (reference sequence). The junction had 9 bases not matched to a gene; V was cut back by 5 bases and J by 4 bases. CDR3: CASSLPGQGLYGYTF. CDR3 bases: TGTGCCAGCAGCCTTCCCGGACAGGGACTCTATGGCTACACCTTC.

Details on this clonotype: At one of its ends the junction is not consistent with the germline gene, which may arise from a read error. The chain is built from TRBV19 and TRBJ2-3; 12 bases map to TRBD2. CDR3 length equals 14 residues. CDR1 is LNHDA and CDR2 is SQIVND in the germline V gene (reference sequence). CDR3 DNA: TGTGCCAGTAGTCCGGCCGGGACTAGCGGGTACGCCAGTTTT. It yields the protein CASSPAGTSGYASF. The whole variable domain, remainder taken from reference TRBV19 and TRBJ2-3, is DGGITQSPKYLFRKEGQNVTLSCEQNLNHDAMYWYRQDPGQGLRLIYYSQIVNDFQKGDIAEGYSVSREKKESFPLTVTSAQKNPTAFYLCASSPAGTSGYASFGPGTRLTVL.

In its sample, this clonotype was seen many times. This chain connects TRBV27 to TRBJ1-2; 7 bases line up with TRBD1. Germline V gene data show CDR1 as MNHEY and CDR2 as SMNVEV (reference sequence). The CDR3 spans 13 residues. The trim removed 3 bases at V and 11 bases at J, leaving 9 bases unmatched. CDR3 region: CASSFQRQGGYTF. CDR3 DNA: TGTGCCAGCAGTTTCCAGAGACAGGGTGGTTACACCTTC.

This clonotype was picked up one time. This rearrangement joins TRBV20-1 to TRBJ1-1, with 8 bases that match TRBD1. This CDR3 is built from 12 residues. The trim removed 4 bases at V and 11 bases at J, leaving 9 bases unmatched. Germline values: CDR1 DFQATT, CDR2 SNEGSKA (reference sequence). CDR3 loop: CSAMDRAGRAFF. Here the CDR3 DNA reads TGCAGTGCTATGGACAGGGCGGGTCGTGCTTTCTTT.

The CDR3 coding sequence is TGTGCCAGCAGCCCGGGACTAGCGGAGGAGACCCAGTACTTC. As protein: CASSPGLAEETQYF. The V call is TRBV12-3 or TRBV12-4, the J call TRBJ2-5; 11 nucleotides agree with TRBD2. This CDR3 is built from 14 residues. Losses at the gene ends were 6 bases for V and 5 bases for J; bases not matched to a gene: 5.

This chain joins TRBV24-1 and TRBJ2-2; D might be TRBD1 (6 bases). CDR1 and CDR2 from the germline V gene are KGHDR and SFDVKD. V dropped 2 bases and J dropped 6 bases, with 12 bases sitting between them. The CDR3 spans 15 residues. Written as DNA, the CDR3 is TGTGCCACCAGTGATTGGGACACGACCCCCGGGGAGCTGTTTTTT. Amino acid sequence: CATSDWDTTPGELFF.

This clonotype was observed a few times. V is TRBV9 and J is TRBJ1-6; a possible D gene is TRBD1 (5 bases). CDR1 and CDR2 (germline): SGDLS, YYNGEE. CDR3 length: 15 amino acids. With 2 bases removed from V and 9 bases from J, the gap between germline ends came to 15 bases. In DNA form, the CDR3 reads TGTGCCAGCAGCGTGACCGGGACCCGGGGTTCACCCCTCCACTTT. This encodes CASSVTGTRGSPLHF.

This clonotype has ten or more counts. The rearrangement joins TRBV20-1 to TRBJ2-3; tentatively, D is TRBD2 (5 bases). CDR3 length: 13 amino acids. Germline CDR1 reads DFQATT; CDR2 reads SNEGSKA (reference sequence). CDR3 bases: TGCAGGTCGGGCGGGTCAGGCACAGATACGCAGTATTTT. Its translation is CRSGGSGTDTQYF.

The chain employs TRBV2 and TRBJ2-3, with TRBD2 identical over 13 bases. V was clipped by 5 bases and J by 6 bases; unmatched bases: 8. The CDR3 consists of 16 residues. The V gene's germline CDR1 is SNHLY and CDR2 FYNNEI. The CDR3 DNA follows: TGTGCCAGCAGTCCCACTAGCGGGGGGGCGTTCGATACGCAGTATTTT. Its protein product is CASSPTSGGAFDTQYF.

The genes are TRBV15 and TRBJ2-7, with D possibly TRBD1 on 5 matching bases. The V and J ends lost 0 bases and 6 bases respectively, with 12 bases between them. Germline V gene sequence: CDR1 LNHNV, CDR2 YYDKDF (reference sequence). The CDR3 sequence is 14 residues long. CDR3 sequence (DNA): TGTGCCACCAGCAGAGATGTCCAGGGATCCGAGCAGTACTTC. Protein sequence: CATSRDVQGSEQYF.

This clonotype has just a few counts. The rearrangement links TRBV5-1 to TRBJ1-3; TRBD1 is a possible D gene (6 bases). The length of the CDR3 is 15 residues. Germline V gene data show CDR1 as SGHRS and CDR2 as YFSETQ. V was cut by 3 bases and J by 2 bases, with 12 bases left in between. CDR3 DNA sequence: TGCGCCAGCAGCTCCAACAGGGTACCTGGAAACACCATATATTTT. It encodes CASSSNRVPGNTIYF.

This clonotype was seen many times. The V and J genes are TRBV7-2 and TRBJ2-5; 9 nucleotides line up with TRBD2. This CDR3 contains 16 residues. Germline trimming cut 0 bases from V and 5 bases from J; bases unmatched to any gene: 7. Germline V gene data show CDR1 as SGHTA and CDR2 as FQGNSA. The CDR3 loop is CASSLATSGRGETQYF. CDR3 DNA sequence: TGTGCCAGCAGCTTAGCAACTAGCGGGCGAGGGGAGACCCAGTACTTC.

Points on this clonotype: One end of the junction fails to match germline, which may point to a read error. The chain couples TRBV20-1 to TRBJ2-5; D is ambiguous. The CDR3 length is 11 residues. Germline V gene lookup returns CDR1 DFQATT and CDR2 SNEGSKA (reference sequence). CDR3 DNA sequence: TGCGGTGCTATTCGGCAAGAGACCCAGTACTTC. This translates into CGAIRQETQYF.

In regard to this clonotype: Germline and junction disagree at one end, which may indicate a read error. The CDR3 nucleotides read TGTGCCAGTAGTTCCCGCCCCGGCGGCGGGGGAGCCTACAATGGGCAGTTCTTC. Its translation: CASSSRPGGGGAYNGQFF. This chain connects TRBV19 to TRBJ2-1; 7 positions agree with TRBD2. The CDR3 runs to 18 residues. Germline V gene sequence: CDR1 LNHDA, CDR2 SQIVND (reference sequence).

The CDR3 loop reads CSVDDRRNEQFF. The CDR3 region has the DNA TGCAGCGTTGATGACAGGAGAAATGAGCAGTTCTTC. The rearrangement uses TRBV29-1 and TRBJ2-1; D possibly corresponds to TRBD1 (6 bases). From germline, CDR1 is SQVTM and CDR2 ANQGSEA. The CDR3 contains 12 residues. V was trimmed by 3 bases and J by 7 bases, leaving 10 bases between them.

The chain has TRBV29-1 and TRBJ2-7; D unclear. V shed 6 bases and J shed 0 bases, with 15 bases lying between them. This CDR3 spans 14 amino acids. Germline V gives CDR1 SQVTM, CDR2 ANQGSEA. The CDR3 nucleotides are TGCAGCGTCGACCCTGTGGGCACCTCCTACGAGCAGTACTTC. Protein: CSVDPVGTSYEQYF.

This clonotype was picked up many times. The V call is TRBV6-5, the J call TRBJ2-1; D is ambiguous. CDR1 is MNHEY, CDR2 SVGAGI, per germline. The CDR3 consists of 14 residues. Trimming stripped 4 bases from V and 0 bases from J, with 7 bases between. CDR3 residues: CASSWLSSYNEQFF. In DNA, the CDR3 is TGTGCCAGCAGTTGGCTGAGCTCCTACAATGAGCAGTTCTTC.

DNA for the CDR3: TGTGCCACCAGCAGCTCGGGCTCCTACGAGCAGTACTTC. Encoded protein: CATSSSGSYEQYF. This chain joins TRBV15 and TRBJ2-7; D gene unclear. Germline CDR1 LNHNV, CDR2 YYDKDF (reference sequence). Trimming removed 3 bases from V and 0 bases from J, with 6 bases in between. CDR3 length: 13 amino acids.

A word on this clonotype: The germline gene is not matched at one end of the junction; a read error may be the cause. The chain is built from TRBV7-7 and TRBJ1-6, with a tentative D call TRBD1 (6 bases). The germline CDR1 and CDR2 sequences are SSHAT and FNYEAQ (reference sequence). CDR3 length: 13 residues. CDR3 protein: CASTRGLNSPLHF. The CDR3 DNA reads TGTGCTAGCACGCGGGGGCTAAATTCACCCCTCCACTTT.

In its sample, this clonotype was seen many times. This chain uses TRBV19 with TRBJ1-1; TRBD1 aligns across 8 bases. Germline V gives CDR1 LNHDA, CDR2 SQIVND (reference sequence). The CDR3 consists of 16 residues. The V and J ends lost 4 bases and 1 base, in that order; junction bases with no gene match: 8. The CDR3 nucleotides read TGTGCCAGTAGTACGCTTAGGACAGGGTGGAACACTGAAGCTTTCTTT. It yields the protein CASSTLRTGWNTEAFF.

To note about this clonotype: A much larger clone is a single base away; this may be a read error. The rearrangement joins TRBV12-5 to TRBJ2-5, with 11 positions matching TRBD1. This CDR3 is built from 17 residues. Germline CDR1 is LGHNT and CDR2 is FRNRAP. CDR3 sequence: CASGLSWGDRGEETQHF. CDR3 nucleotide sequence: TGTGCTAGTGGTTTGTCCTGGGGGGACAGGGGGGAAGAGACCCAGCACTTC.

This clonotype was recorded a few times. The chain links TRBV24-1 to TRBJ2-7; the D call may be TRBD1 or TRBD2 (5 bases each). The V gene's germline CDR1 is KGHDR and CDR2 SFDVKD. V was trimmed by 3 bases and J by 6 bases, leaving 17 bases between them. The CDR3 runs 15 residues. The CDR3 DNA is TGTGCCACCAGTGATCCGGTCACCGGGGCCGTCGAGCAGTACTTC. Translated, it gives CATSDPVTGAVEQYF.